Below, 8 T cell receptor beta chains from the same sample are listed, as sequenced in a study of T cell responses to AZD1222 COVID-19 vaccine. Measured with immunoSEQ multiplex PCR; TCRdb has only the in-frame clones, and not every one. Of fewer than 85,000 clones in the sample, about 83% were seen once. The specimen comprised peripheral blood, sampled 28 days after the second AZD1222 dose. These receptor sequences come from an adult who received the AZD1222 COVID-19 vaccine.

The chain carries TRBV18 and TRBJ2-1; D gene uncertain. The CDR3 extends over 18 amino acids. V lost 6 bases and J 0 bases, leaving 21 bases between the germline ends. CDR1 and CDR2 from the germline V gene are KGHSH and LQKENI. The CDR3 protein is CASSPLSGGGTSYNEQFF. In DNA form, the CDR3 reads TGTGCCAGCTCCCCTCTCTCGGGCGGCGGTACCTCCTACAATGAGCAGTTCTTC.

The gene calls are TRBV29-1 and TRBJ1-1; D is undetermined. This CDR3 is 13 amino acids long. Per germline, CDR1 SQVTM and CDR2 ANQGSEA. Trimming took off 3 bases at V and 5 bases at J, with 13 bases between the two ends. CDR3 in amino acids: CSVEEGMRTEAFF. The CDR3 region has the DNA TGCAGCGTTGAGGAAGGGATGAGGACTGAAGCTTTCTTT.

The V and J genes are TRBV29-1 and TRBJ1-1; D perhaps matches TRBD1 (5 bases). Germline V lookup: CDR1 SQVTM, CDR2 ANQGSEA. The CDR3 runs 12 residues. Deletions cut 6 bases from V and 4 bases from J, with 12 bases between. The DNA for the CDR3 is TGCAGCGTCAGGGATTCGATCACTGAAGCTTTCTTT. It yields the protein CSVRDSITEAFF.

The chain combines TRBV7-9 with TRBJ1-3; the match to TRBD1 covers 11 bases. Germline V CDR1 and CDR2: SEHNR, FQNEAQ (reference sequence). This CDR3 comprises 16 residues. V lost 5 bases, J lost 3 bases, and 6 bases stayed unmatched. For the CDR3, the DNA is TGTGCCAGCAGCATAGGGACAGGGGGTTTTGGAAACACCATATATTTT. Translated, it gives CASSIGTGGFGNTIYF.

V is TRBV7-2 and J is TRBJ2-7, with a possible D match to TRBD2 (7 bases). Trimming removed 4 bases from V and 4 bases from J, with 14 bases in between. The CDR3 spans 14 residues. Germline-derived CDR1 and CDR2 are SGHTA and FQGNSA. CDR3 loop: CASSSGGLAYEQYF. As DNA, the CDR3 is TGTGCCAGCAGCTCCGGGGGGCTGGCGTACGAGCAGTACTTC.

The chain employs TRBV19 and TRBJ1-4; the match to TRBD1 covers 8 bases. CDR3 length: 14 amino acids. The J segment lost 8 bases and the V segment lost 4 bases, leaving 6 bases of the junction unmatched. In germline, CDR1 is LNHDA, CDR2 SQIVND (reference sequence). CDR3 bases: TGTGCCAGTAGTAGGACAGGGATCGGCGAAAAACTGTTTTTT. Protein: CASSRTGIGEKLFF. Full variable domain (rest looked up from reference TRBV19 and TRBJ1-4): DGGITQSPKYLFRKEGQNVTLSCEQNLNHDAMYWYRQDPGQGLRLIYYSQIVNDFQKGDIAEGYSVSREKKESFPLTVTSAQKNPTAFYLCASSRTGIGEKLFFGSGTQLSVL.

The CDR3 nucleotides read TGTGCCAGTAGTATTCGGGGACCAGAAAACTATGGCTACACCTTC. Protein: CASSIRGPENYGYTF. V gene TRBV19 combines with J gene TRBJ1-2; possibly TRBD1 for D (5 bases). V lost 3 bases to trimming and J lost 2 bases, with 13 bases between them. The germline V gene encodes CDR1 LNHDA and CDR2 SQIVND (reference sequence). The CDR3 runs 15 residues.

The chain has TRBV5-1 and TRBJ1-2; 10 positions match TRBD1. Looked up from germline, CDR1 is SGHRS and CDR2 is YFSETQ. This CDR3 comprises 15 residues. Trimming at V came to 4 bases and at J to 6 bases, leaving 9 bases not matched to a gene. CDR3 in amino acids: CASSPSGQGVNGYTF. The CDR3 bases are TGCGCCAGCAGCCCATCAGGACAGGGGGTGAATGGCTACACCTTC. Variable domain in full (rest from reference TRBV5-1 and TRBJ1-2): KAGVTQTPRYLIKTRGQQVTLSCSPISGHRSVSWYQQTPGQGLQFLFEYFSETQRNKGNFPGRFSGRQFSNSRSEMNVSTLELGDSALYLCASSPSGQGVNGYTFGSGTRLTVV.